These 31 T cell receptor beta chains share one sample of origin, sequenced in a study of cytomegalovirus exposure and HLA in healthy donors. Use of 60 Vbeta and 13 Jbeta primers characterized the PCR. Profiled with immunoSEQ multiplex PCR; TCRdb holds only in-frame clones, not every one. The sample has roughly 100,000 clones; approximately 81% are singletons. Material: PBMCs. The source of these receptors is a man aged 25 to 45 in good health and CMV-seronegative.

The J gene is TRBJ2-7, the V gene TRBV9; 7 bases align to TRBD1. Per the germline V gene, CDR1 is SGDLS and CDR2 is YYNGEE. V lost 0 bases to trimming and J lost 2 bases; unmatched junction nucleotides: 2. The length of the CDR3 is 14 residues. Here the CDR3 reads CASSVGTGPYEQYF. CDR3 sequence (DNA): TGTGCCAGCAGCGTAGGGACAGGACCCTACGAGCAGTACTTC.

This chain joins TRBV9 and TRBJ2-5; TRBD2 agrees at 8 bases. The V gene end was trimmed by 2 bases and the J gene end by 5 bases; junction bases not matched to a gene: 5. The CDR3 has 14 residues. Looked up from germline, CDR1 is SGDLS and CDR2 is YYNGEE. The CDR3 loop is CASSVRGAQETQYF. The DNA of the CDR3 is TGTGCCAGCAGCGTGCGGGGGGCGCAGGAGACCCAGTACTTC.

Comment on this clone: The sample carries other DNA sequences with the same CDR3. The V gene is TRBV1, the J gene TRBJ2-7; the table's D call, TRBD2, has no DNA check behind it. TRBV1 has pseudogene status. The CDR3 is 16 residues long. The CDR3 sequence: CTSSLLTSGSSYEQYF. The DNA for the CDR3 is TGCACCAGCAGCCTGTTGACTAGCGGGAGCTCCTACGAGCAGTACTTC.

The chain uses TRBV5-1 and TRBJ1-1, with 10 bases aligning to TRBD1. Germline assignment: CDR1 SGHRS and CDR2 YFSETQ. This CDR3 has 14 residues. The ends lost 3 bases at V and 11 bases at J; junction bases unmatched: 10. CDR3 sequence: CASSYNDRGLGAFF. CDR3 DNA: TGCGCCAGCAGCTATAATGACAGGGGGCTTGGGGCTTTCTTT.

The chain carries TRBV11-2 and TRBJ2-3, with no clear D. The V end lost 7 bases, the J end lost 1 base, and 9 bases lay between the germline ends. The CDR3 sequence is 13 residues long. CDR1 is SGHAT, CDR2 FQNNGV, per germline. CDR3 region: CASTPVRTDTQYF. Written as DNA, the CDR3 is TGTGCCAGCACCCCGGTGCGCACAGATACGCAGTATTTT.

V and J are TRBV21-1 and TRBJ1-2; no check of the table's D call, TRBD1, against the DNA was made. TRBV21-1 constitutes a pseudogene. This CDR3 comprises 13 residues. For the CDR3, the DNA is TGTGCCAGCAGCAACACAGGTCCCTTTGGCTACACCTTC. This sequence encodes CASSNTGPFGYTF.

Notes on this clone: Mismatch with germline at one junction end may stem from a read error. The chain combines TRBV7-7 with TRBJ2-3; the D gene is possibly TRBD2 (5 bases). The CDR3 sequence is 13 residues long. CDR1 is SSHAT and CDR2 is FNYEAQ in the germline V gene (reference sequence). CDR3 DNA sequence: TGTGCTAGCAGCCCGGACTGGACGGATACGCAGTATTTT. Its translation is CASSPDWTDTQYF.

This chain uses TRBV11-2 with TRBJ1-2; 8 bases are a match to TRBD1. CDR3 length: 13 amino acids. Trimming removed 5 bases from V and 3 bases from J; junction bases left unmatched: 2. CDR1 and CDR2 from the germline V gene are SGHAT and FQNNGV. This CDR3 is CASSPGQDYGYTF. The DNA for the CDR3 is TGTGCCAGCAGCCCGGGACAGGACTATGGCTACACCTTC.

The CDR3 DNA follows: TGTGCCAGCAGCTTGGGTGTCCCACAGGGGGCCTCCAATCAGCCCCAGCATTTT. Protein sequence: CASSLGVPQGASNQPQHF. J is TRBJ1-5 and V is TRBV5-6, with 9 bases lining up with TRBD1. The CDR3 contains 18 residues. CDR1 and CDR2 from the germline V gene are SGHDT and YYEEEE. Trimming took 0 bases from V and 3 from J; bases not matched to a gene: 10.

This clone came up once. The CDR3 protein is CASSYPRSPLHF. The CDR3 nucleotides read TGTGCCAGTAGTTATCCGCGCTCACCCCTCCACTTT. V and J are TRBV19 and TRBJ1-6; D is uncertain. CDR1 and CDR2 from the germline V gene are LNHDA and SQIVND (reference sequence). V was shortened by 5 bases and J by 10 bases, with 9 bases between the two germline ends. The CDR3 is 12 residues long.

The J gene is TRBJ2-3, the V gene TRBV5-1, with D perhaps TRBD1 (5 bases). The ends were cut back, 0 bases at V and 6 bases at J, with 11 bases in the middle. Germline values: CDR1 SGHRS, CDR2 YFSETQ. The CDR3 loop spans 14 amino acids. CDR3: CASSLGQGPDTQYF. CDR3 coding DNA: TGCGCCAGCAGCTTGGGGCAGGGCCCCGATACGCAGTATTTT.

On this clone itself: The sample holds other DNA sequences that translate to the same CDR3. The rearrangement joins TRBV14 to TRBJ2-1; maybe TRBD1 (5 bases). Per the germline V gene, CDR1 is SGHDN and CDR2 is FVKESK. The V end lost 0 bases, the J end lost 3 bases, and 12 bases lay between the germline ends. The CDR3 is 16 residues long. The CDR3 region is CASSQDPTDSYNEQFF. CDR3 DNA: TGTGCCAGCAGCCAAGATCCCACCGACAGCTACAATGAGCAGTTCTTC.

This chain joins TRBV19 and TRBJ1-5, with 9 bases identical to TRBD1. V shed 9 bases, J shed 7 bases, and the junction held 10 bases outside the gene matches. Germline lookup yields CDR1 LNHDA and CDR2 SQIVND (reference sequence). The CDR3 is 14 residues long. The CDR3 DNA reads as TGTGCCAGCCACGACAGGGGGGGCGTCCAGCCCCAGCATTTT. Translation: CASHDRGGVQPQHF.

The chain recombines TRBV5-8 with TRBJ2-7; D is unclear. V was pared by 0 bases and J by 2 bases, with 6 bases between. Germline V gene sequence: CDR1 SGHTS, CDR2 YDEGEE. This CDR3 has 13 residues. The CDR3, as DNA: TGTGCCAGCAGCTTGGGGCCAACCTACGAGCAGTACTTC. It translates to CASSLGPTYEQYF.

This CDR3 reads CASSLALAGANEQFF. CDR3 nucleotides: TGTGCCAGCAGCTTGGCTCTTGCGGGGGCCAATGAGCAGTTCTTC. The rearrangement joins TRBV5-4 to TRBJ2-1, with D possibly being TRBD2 (7 bases). Trimming removed 0 bases from V and 6 bases from J, with 13 bases in between. This CDR3 is 15 amino acids long. From germline, CDR1 is SGHNT and CDR2 YYREEE (reference sequence).

This clone was counted only a few times. Other DNA sequences in this sample translate to the same CDR3. The V and J genes are TRBV7-9 and TRBJ2-1; D gene uncertain. This CDR3 is 16 amino acids long. CDR1 is SEHNR, CDR2 FQNEAQ, per germline (reference sequence). V lost 0 bases and J lost 0, with 9 bases in between. CDR3 region: CASSLAPGSSYNEQFF. The CDR3 DNA reads as TGTGCCAGCAGCTTAGCACCAGGAAGCTCCTACAATGAGCAGTTCTTC.

The chain is built from TRBV18 and TRBJ1-5, with a possible D match to TRBD1 (5 bases). Trimming removed 4 bases at V and 3 bases at J, with 10 bases between. CDR3 length: 14 residues. Per the germline V gene, CDR1 is KGHSH and CDR2 is LQKENI. The CDR3 sequence: CASSLQQDNQPQHF. The CDR3 nucleotides read TGTGCCAGCTCACTGCAACAGGACAATCAGCCCCAGCATTTT.

Concerning this clone itself: The junction departs from germline at one end; a sequencing error may be responsible. The chain links TRBV4-1 to TRBJ2-4, with TRBD1 matching over 7 bases. Germline loops: CDR1 MGHRA, CDR2 YSYEKL. The CDR3 spans 15 residues. The CDR3 loop reads CASRPLGTAQNIQYF. CDR3 bases: TGCGCCAGCCGCCCGTTAGGGACAGCCCAAAACATTCAGTACTTC.

The chain couples TRBV5-1 to TRBJ1-4, with 8 bases aligning to TRBD1. Trimming removed 0 bases from V and 5 bases from J; junction bases left unmatched: 3. There are 15 residues in the CDR3. In germline, CDR1 is SGHRS, CDR2 YFSETQ. CDR3 region: CASSLEGQGNEKLFF. CDR3 sequence (DNA): TGCGCCAGCAGCTTGGAAGGACAGGGAAATGAAAAACTGTTTTTT.

As DNA, the CDR3 is TGTGCCAGCAGTGCCCGACCCGACACGAAAAGCACAGATACGCAGTATTTT. Protein: CASSARPDTKSTDTQYF. The genes are TRBV27 and TRBJ2-3; D unclear. Trimming removed 5 bases from V and 0 bases from J, with 18 bases in between. Germline V gene data show CDR1 as MNHEY and CDR2 as SMNVEV (reference sequence). The CDR3 runs 17 residues.

The chain recombines TRBV15 with TRBJ1-6; 9 bases are a match to TRBD1. The CDR3 is 14 amino acids. J was trimmed by 6 bases and V by 5 bases; bases with no gene match: 2. Germline CDR1 LNHNV, CDR2 YYDKDF (reference sequence). For the CDR3, the DNA is TGTGCCACCAGCCGGACAGGGGTTAATTCACCCCTCCACTTT. Its protein product is CATSRTGVNSPLHF.

The chain recombines TRBV9 with TRBJ1-1; maybe TRBD1 (6 bases). The V gene lost 3 bases and the J gene lost 4 bases, with 16 bases spanning the gap. This CDR3 is built from 15 residues. The germline V gene has CDR1 SGDLS and CDR2 YYNGEE. CDR3 loop: CASSEEGQWTTEAFF. The CDR3 coding sequence is TGTGCCAGCAGCGAAGAGGGACAATGGACCACTGAAGCTTTCTTT.

The chain couples TRBV5-1 to TRBJ1-1, with 7 bases identical to TRBD1. After removal of 3 bases from V and 6 bases from J, the junction contained 8 bases not matched to a gene. Germline-derived CDR1 and CDR2 are SGHRS and YFSETQ. The CDR3 runs to 14 residues. CDR3: CASSWGGTESEAFF. The CDR3 region has the DNA TGCGCCAGCAGCTGGGGTGGGACAGAGTCTGAAGCTTTCTTT.

The CDR3 loop reads CSGATGGGNTIYF. DNA for the CDR3: TGCAGCGGTGCCACAGGGGGAGGAAACACCATATATTTT. The rearrangement joins TRBV29-1 to TRBJ1-3; 8 nucleotides match TRBD1. Germline-derived CDR1 and CDR2 are SQVTM and ANQGSEA. The CDR3 has 13 amino acids. V gave up 7 bases and J gave up 4 bases; unmatched junction bases: 6. Full variable domain (outside the CDR3, taken from reference TRBV29-1 and TRBJ1-3): SAVISQKPSRDICQRGTSLTIQCQVDSQVTMMFWYRQQPGQSLTLIATANQGSEATYESGFVIDKFPISRPNLTFSTLTVSNMSPEDSSIYLCSGATGGGNTIYFGEGSWLTVV.

This clone turned up a few times. The rearrangement links TRBV5-1 to TRBJ2-7; D is perhaps TRBD2 (6 bases). The CDR3 sequence is 14 residues long. The germline V gene encodes CDR1 SGHRS and CDR2 YFSETQ. The ends were cut back, 0 bases at V and 4 bases at J, with 11 bases in the middle. The CDR3 DNA reads TGCGCCAGCAGCTTGGAAGGGGCGGGGTACGAGCAGTACTTC. Protein product: CASSLEGAGYEQYF.

The chain carries TRBV19 and TRBJ1-5; TRBD1 agrees at 9 bases. There are 14 residues in the CDR3. Unmatched junction bases numbered 2, after V lost 8 bases and J lost 0 bases. Germline CDR1 and CDR2: LNHDA and SQIVND (reference sequence). CDR3 in amino acids: CASGTGNSNQPQHF. DNA of the CDR3: TGTGCCAGTGGGACAGGGAATAGCAATCAGCCCCAGCATTTT.

The chain links TRBV27 to TRBJ2-5; tentative D call: TRBD1 (6 bases). The germline CDR1 and CDR2 sequences are MNHEY and SMNVEV (reference sequence). The CDR3 sequence is 15 residues long. V lost 2 bases and J lost 2, with 12 bases in between. This chain's CDR3 is CASSLGSGDQETQYF. DNA of the CDR3: TGTGCCAGCAGTTTAGGGTCAGGGGATCAAGAGACCCAGTACTTC.

The chain has TRBV7-6 and TRBJ2-3; possibly TRBD1 for D (6 bases). Germline V gene sequence: CDR1 SGHVS, CDR2 FNYEAQ. V was clipped by 5 bases and J by 3 bases, with 15 bases between them. This CDR3 spans 15 amino acids. The CDR3 DNA reads as TGTGCCAGCAGCCAAGGGACAAAAGAAACAGATACGCAGTATTTT. It specifies CASSQGTKETDTQYF.

V usage is TRBV29-1 and J usage is TRBJ1-2, with TRBD1 matching 7 bases. CDR1 SQVTM and CDR2 ANQGSEA come from the germline V gene. Losses at the gene ends were 7 bases for V and 2 bases for J; bases not matched to a gene: 7. The CDR3 covers 13 residues. The CDR3, as DNA: TGCAGCGATCGATCAGGGGGGAACTATGGCTACACCTTC. Residues: CSDRSGGNYGYTF. The full variable domain, its missing parts supplied by reference TRBV29-1 and TRBJ1-2, is SAVISQKPSRDICQRGTSLTIQCQVDSQVTMMFWYRQQPGQSLTLIATANQGSEATYESGFVIDKFPISRPNLTFSTLTVSNMSPEDSSIYLCSDRSGGNYGYTFGSGTRLTVV.

The count of this clone is one. The chain combines TRBV7-2 with TRBJ2-7, with 7 bases fitting TRBD2. J gave up 6 bases and V 1 base, and 6 bases lay outside the gene matches. This CDR3 has 14 amino acids. Germline loops: CDR1 SGHTA, CDR2 FQGNSA. CDR3 residues: CASSLDGGMGEQYF. In nucleotides, the CDR3 is TGTGCCAGCAGCTTAGACGGGGGGATGGGCGAGCAGTACTTC.

This rearrangement joins TRBV10-1 to TRBJ2-1, with TRBD2 matching over 7 bases. CDR1 is WNHNN, CDR2 SYGVQD, per germline (reference sequence). CDR3 length: 13 amino acids. Germline trimming cut 2 bases from V and 7 bases from J; bases unmatched to any gene: 2. CDR3 protein: CASSEGLGNEQFF. DNA of the CDR3: TGCGCCAGCAGTGAGGGACTAGGAAATGAGCAGTTCTTC.